Included here is one T cell receptor (beta chain) sequence, with context. Since the CDR3 does not end with the conserved phenylalanine or tryptophan, this likely comes from a read error. This specimen comes from a study of T cell repertoires in cytomegalovirus infection. One entry per CDR3 protein, called by TCRdb with MiXCR from the reads. The sample consists of fewer than 200,000 distinct CDR3 sequences, 9.5% of them appearing once. CDR1 is DFQATT, CDR2 SNEGSKA, per germline (reference sequence). Between the trimmed V and J ends, which lost 4 bases and 8 bases, there was a span of 11 bases. The CDR3 length is 11 residues.

The clonotype was recovered from a human donor in good health (CMV status not recorded). Some clones in this sample may be carry-over from other donors' samples. Sequenced: PBMCs. The gene calls are TRBV20-1 and TRBJ1-2, with D perhaps matching TRBD1 (5 bases). The chain's CDR3 is CSATPRGGYTC. The CDR3 DNA is TGCAGTGCTACCCCAAGGGGAGGCTACACCTGC.